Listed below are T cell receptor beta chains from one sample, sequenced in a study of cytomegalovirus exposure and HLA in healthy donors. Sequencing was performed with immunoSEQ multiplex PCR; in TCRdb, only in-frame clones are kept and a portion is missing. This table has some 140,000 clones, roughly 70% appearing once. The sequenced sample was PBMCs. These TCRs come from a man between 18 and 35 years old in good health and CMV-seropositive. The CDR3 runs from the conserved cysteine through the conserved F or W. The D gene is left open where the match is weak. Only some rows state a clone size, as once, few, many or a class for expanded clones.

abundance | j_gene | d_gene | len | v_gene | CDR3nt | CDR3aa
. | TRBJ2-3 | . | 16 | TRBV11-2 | TGTGCCAGCAGCTTAGCGGAGGAAGATAGACCAGATACGCAGTATTTT | CASSLAEEDRPDTQYF
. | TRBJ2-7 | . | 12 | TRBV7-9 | TGTTCCAGCAGCTTTTCGACAGAACACCAGTACTTC | CSSSFSTEHQYF
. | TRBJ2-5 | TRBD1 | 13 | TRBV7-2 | TGTGCCAGCAGCTACACAGGGGACGAGACCCAGTACTTC | CASSYTGDETQYF
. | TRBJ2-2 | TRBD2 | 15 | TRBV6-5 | TGTGCCAGCAGTCCTGACCGGGGGGTCACCGGGGAGCTGTTTTTT | CASSPDRGVTGELFF
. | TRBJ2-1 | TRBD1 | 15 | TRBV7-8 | TGTGCCAGCAGCCTCCGGGACAGGGGGCGCGATGAGCAGTTCTTC | CASSLRDRGRDEQFF
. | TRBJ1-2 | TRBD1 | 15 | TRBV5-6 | TGTGCCAGCAGCTACCGGGACAGGGATTTGCATGGCTACACCTTC | CASSYRDRDLHGYTF
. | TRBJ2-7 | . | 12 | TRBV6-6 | TGTGCCAGCAGTTACAGGGACAACGAGCAGTACTTC | CASSYRDNEQYF
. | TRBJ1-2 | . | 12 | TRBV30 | TGTGCCTGGCGGACAGCTAACTATGGCTACACCTTC | CAWRTANYGYTF
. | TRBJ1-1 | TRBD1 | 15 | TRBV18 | TGTGCCAGCTCACCCAGACAGGGTTTGTACACTGAAGCTTTCTTT | CASSPRQGLYTEAFF
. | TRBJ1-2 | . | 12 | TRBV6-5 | TGTGCCAGCAGTTCCCAGGACAGTGGCTACACCTTC | CASSSQDSGYTF
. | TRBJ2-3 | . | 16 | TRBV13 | TGTGCCAGCAGCTCCCCTCTGGGCAGCAGCACAGATACGCAGTATTTT | CASSSPLGSSTDTQYF
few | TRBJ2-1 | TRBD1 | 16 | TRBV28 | TGTGCCAGCAGTTTAACCGACAGGGGGCTCGTGGCAAACCGGTTCTTC | CASSLTDRGLVANRFF
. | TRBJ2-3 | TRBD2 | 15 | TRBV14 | TGTGCCAGCAGCCCGACTAGCGGGGGCACAGATACGCAGTATTTT | CASSPTSGGTDTQYF
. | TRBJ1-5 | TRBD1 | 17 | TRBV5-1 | TGCGCCAGCAGCTTGGATCTCACAGGGGGTCTTCATCAGCCCCAGCATTTT | CASSLDLTGGLHQPQHF
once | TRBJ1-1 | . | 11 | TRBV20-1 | TGCAGTGCGCCAGGGGTGACTGAAGCTTTCTTT | CSAPGVTEAFF
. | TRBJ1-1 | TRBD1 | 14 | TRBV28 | TGTGCCAGCAGTTCCAGGGGGGAAGGGACTGAAGCTTTCTTT | CASSSRGEGTEAFF
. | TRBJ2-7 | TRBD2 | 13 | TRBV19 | TGTGCCACCCGACTAGCGGGGGCCTACGAGCAGTACTTC | CATRLAGAYEQYF
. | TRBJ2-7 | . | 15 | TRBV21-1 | TGTGCCAGCAGCAAAGTTGAGGCGGCCGCCTACGAGCAGTACTTC | CASSKVEAAAYEQYF
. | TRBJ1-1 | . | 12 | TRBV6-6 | TGTGCCAGTACATTGGAGTTCACTGAAGCTTTCTTT | CASTLEFTEAFF
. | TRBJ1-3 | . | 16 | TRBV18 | TGTGCCAGCTCAGCCTTGGACAGCTACTCTGGAAACACCATATATTTT | CASSALDSYSGNTIYF
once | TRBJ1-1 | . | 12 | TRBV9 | TGTGCCAGCAGCGAGGTACAGGGTTGGGCTTTCTTT | CASSEVQGWAFF
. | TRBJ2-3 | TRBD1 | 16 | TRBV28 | TGTGCCAGCAGTTTTCGACAGGGGAGTTGGGCAGATACGCAGTATTTT | CASSFRQGSWADTQYF
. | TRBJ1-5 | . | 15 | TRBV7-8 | TGTGCCAGCAGCTTAGACGCCAAGGGAGGTCAGCCCCAGCATTTT | CASSLDAKGGQPQHF
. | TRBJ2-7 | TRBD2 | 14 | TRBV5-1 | TGCGCCAGCAGCTTGGGTCTAGCGGGAAGCGAGCAGTACTTC | CASSLGLAGSEQYF
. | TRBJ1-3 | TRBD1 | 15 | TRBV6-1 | TGTGCCAGCAGGAGGGACAGGGCCTCTGGAAACACCATATATTTT | CASRRDRASGNTIYF
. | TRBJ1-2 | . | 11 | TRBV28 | TGTGCCACCGGGGAGCGGTATGGCTACACCTTC | CATGERYGYTF